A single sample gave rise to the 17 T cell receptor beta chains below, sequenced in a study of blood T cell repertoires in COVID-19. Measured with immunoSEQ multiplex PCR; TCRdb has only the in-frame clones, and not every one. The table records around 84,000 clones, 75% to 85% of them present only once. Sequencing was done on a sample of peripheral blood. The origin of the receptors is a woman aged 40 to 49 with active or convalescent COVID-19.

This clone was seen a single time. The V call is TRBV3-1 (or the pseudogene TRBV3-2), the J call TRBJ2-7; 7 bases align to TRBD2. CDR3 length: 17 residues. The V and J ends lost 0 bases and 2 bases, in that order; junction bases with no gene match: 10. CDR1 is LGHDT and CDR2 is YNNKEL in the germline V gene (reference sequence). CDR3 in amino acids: CASSQDRGETPAYEQYF. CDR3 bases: TGTGCCAGCAGCCAAGATCGGGGGGAGACTCCAGCCTACGAGCAGTACTTC.

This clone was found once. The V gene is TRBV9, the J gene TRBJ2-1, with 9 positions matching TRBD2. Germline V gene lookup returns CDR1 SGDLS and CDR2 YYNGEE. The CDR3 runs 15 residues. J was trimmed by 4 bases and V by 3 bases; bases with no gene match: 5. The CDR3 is CASSDSGGPYNEQFF. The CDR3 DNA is TGTGCCAGCAGCGATAGCGGGGGCCCTTACAATGAGCAGTTCTTC.

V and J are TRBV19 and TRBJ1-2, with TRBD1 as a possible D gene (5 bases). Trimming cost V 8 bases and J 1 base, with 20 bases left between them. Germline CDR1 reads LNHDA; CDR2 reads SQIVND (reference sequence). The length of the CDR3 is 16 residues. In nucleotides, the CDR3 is TGTGCCAGTTTCGACCGCCGGGGGGAAGTTAACTATGGCTACACCTTC. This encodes CASFDRRGEVNYGYTF.

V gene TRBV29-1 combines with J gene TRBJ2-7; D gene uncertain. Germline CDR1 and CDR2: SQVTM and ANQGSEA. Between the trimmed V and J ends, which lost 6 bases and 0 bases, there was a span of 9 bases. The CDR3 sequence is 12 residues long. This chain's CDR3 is CSVAESSYEQYF. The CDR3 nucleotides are TGCAGCGTCGCAGAAAGCTCCTACGAGCAGTACTTC.

Here the CDR3 reads CASILNRENQPQHF. The DNA for the CDR3 is TGTGCCAGCATCCTCAACAGGGAGAATCAGCCCCAGCATTTT. The chain links TRBV21-1 to TRBJ1-5; the table assigns TRBD1, which was not confirmed against the DNA. TRBV21-1 corresponds to a pseudogene. This CDR3 spans 14 amino acids.

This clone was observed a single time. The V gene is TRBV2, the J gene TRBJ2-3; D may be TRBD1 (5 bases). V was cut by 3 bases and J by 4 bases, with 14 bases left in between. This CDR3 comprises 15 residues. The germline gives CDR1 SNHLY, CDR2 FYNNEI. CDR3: CASSEQAGWADTQYF. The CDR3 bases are TGTGCCAGCAGTGAGCAGGCAGGGTGGGCAGATACGCAGTATTTT.

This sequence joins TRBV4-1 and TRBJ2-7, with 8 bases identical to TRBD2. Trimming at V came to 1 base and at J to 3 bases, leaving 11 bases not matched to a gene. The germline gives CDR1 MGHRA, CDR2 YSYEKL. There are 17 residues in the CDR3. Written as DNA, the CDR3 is TGCGCCAGCAGCCAAGGGGTCTGGGAGCGGGGGAACTACGAGCAGTACTTC. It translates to CASSQGVWERGNYEQYF.

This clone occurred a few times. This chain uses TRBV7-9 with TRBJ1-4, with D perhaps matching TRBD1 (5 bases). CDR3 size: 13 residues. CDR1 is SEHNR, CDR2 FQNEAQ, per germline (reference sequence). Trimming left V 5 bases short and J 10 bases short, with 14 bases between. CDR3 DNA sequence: TGTGCCAGCAGCCCGGAGGGTCAGGGAAAACTGTTTTTT. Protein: CASSPEGQGKLFF.

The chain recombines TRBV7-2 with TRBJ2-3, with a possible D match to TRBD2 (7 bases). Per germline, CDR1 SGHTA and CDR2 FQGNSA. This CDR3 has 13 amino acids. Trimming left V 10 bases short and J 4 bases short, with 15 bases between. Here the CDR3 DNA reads TGTGCCACGAAAGGGGGGGTGGCAGATACGCAGTATTTT. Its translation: CATKGGVADTQYF.

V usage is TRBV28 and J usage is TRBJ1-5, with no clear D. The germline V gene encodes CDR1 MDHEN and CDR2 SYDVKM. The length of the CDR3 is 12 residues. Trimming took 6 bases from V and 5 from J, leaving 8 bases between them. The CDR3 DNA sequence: TGTGCCAGCAGCACCACAGATCAGCCCCAGCATTTT. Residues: CASSTTDQPQHF.

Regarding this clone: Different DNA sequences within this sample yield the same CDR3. CDR3 in amino acids: CASSPRQGTYEQYF. The CDR3 coding sequence is TGTGCCAGCTCACCACGGCAGGGGACCTACGAGCAGTACTTC. The genes are TRBV18 and TRBJ2-7; the D gene is possibly TRBD1 (6 bases). CDR3 length: 14 amino acids. V was cut by 1 base and J by 2 bases, with 9 bases left in between. The germline V gene has CDR1 KGHSH and CDR2 LQKENI.

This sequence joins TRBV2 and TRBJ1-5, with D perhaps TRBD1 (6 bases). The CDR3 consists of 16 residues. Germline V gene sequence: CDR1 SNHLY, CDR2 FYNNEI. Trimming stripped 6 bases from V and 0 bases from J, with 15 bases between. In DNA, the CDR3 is TGTGCCAGCAGCCCCAGGGGTTTCTATAGCAATCAGCCCCAGCATTTT. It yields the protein CASSPRGFYSNQPQHF.

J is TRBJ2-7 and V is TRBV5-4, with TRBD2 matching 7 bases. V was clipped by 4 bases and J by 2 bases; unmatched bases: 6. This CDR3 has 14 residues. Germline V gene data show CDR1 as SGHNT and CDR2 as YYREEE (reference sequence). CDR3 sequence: CASSPKGLTYEQYF. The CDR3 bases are TGTGCCAGCAGCCCTAAGGGACTAACCTACGAGCAGTACTTC.

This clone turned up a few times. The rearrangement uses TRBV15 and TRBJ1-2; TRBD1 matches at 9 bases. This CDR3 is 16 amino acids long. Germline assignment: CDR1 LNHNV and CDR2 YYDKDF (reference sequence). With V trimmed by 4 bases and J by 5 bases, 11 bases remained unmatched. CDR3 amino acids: CATSIGTGLPGYGYTF. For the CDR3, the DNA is TGTGCCACCAGCATTGGGACAGGGCTCCCAGGTTATGGCTACACCTTC. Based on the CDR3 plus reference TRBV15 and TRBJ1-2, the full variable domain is DAMVIQNPRYQVTQFGKPVTLSCSQTLNHNVMYWYQQKSSQAPKLLFHYYDKDFNNEADTPDNFQSRRPNTSFCFLDIRSPGLGDTAMYLCATSIGTGLPGYGYTFGSGTRLTVV.

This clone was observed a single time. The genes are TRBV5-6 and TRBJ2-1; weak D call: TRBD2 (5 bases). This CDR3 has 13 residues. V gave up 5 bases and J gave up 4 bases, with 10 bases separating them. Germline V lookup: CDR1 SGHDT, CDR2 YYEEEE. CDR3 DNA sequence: TGTGCCAGCAGTAGCGTCGAATACAATGAGCAGTTCTTC. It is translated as CASSSVEYNEQFF. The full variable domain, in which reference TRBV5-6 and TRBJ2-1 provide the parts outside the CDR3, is DAGVTQSPTHLIKTRGQQVTLRCSPKSGHDTVSWYQQALGQGPQFIFQYYEEEERQRGNFPDRFSGHQFPNYSSELNVNALLLGDSALYLCASSSVEYNEQFFGPGTRLTVL.

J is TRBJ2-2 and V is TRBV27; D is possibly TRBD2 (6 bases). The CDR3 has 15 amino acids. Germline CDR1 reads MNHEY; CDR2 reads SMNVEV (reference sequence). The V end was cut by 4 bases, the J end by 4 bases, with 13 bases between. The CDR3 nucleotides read TGTGCCAGCAGTTATATCTCCGGGAGCACCGGGGAGCTGTTTTTT. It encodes CASSYISGSTGELFF.

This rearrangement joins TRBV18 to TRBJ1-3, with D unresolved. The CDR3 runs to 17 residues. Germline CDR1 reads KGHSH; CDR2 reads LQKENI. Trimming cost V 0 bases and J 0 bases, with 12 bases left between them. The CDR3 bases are TGTGCCAGCTCACCACCCGGCAGGCATAGCTCTGGAAACACCATATATTTT. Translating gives CASSPPGRHSSGNTIYF. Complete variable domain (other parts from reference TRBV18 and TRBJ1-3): NAGVMQNPRHLVRRRGQEARLRCSPMKGHSHVYWYRQLPEEGLKFMVYLQKENIIDESGMPKERFSAEFPKEGPSILRIQQVVRGDSAAYFCASSPPGRHSSGNTIYFGEGSWLTVV.